This T cell receptor beta chain was profiled in a study of beta chain features in type 1 diabetes. Study-wide results and caveats: It was not settled here whether HLA type affects TCRB rearrangement. Naive, central memory and Treg TCRB repertoires seemed to resemble each other more closely in patients than they did in healthy donors.

From germline, CDR1 is SNHLY and CDR2 FYNNEI. The CDR3 consists of 16 residues. Unmatched junction bases numbered 13, after V lost 3 bases and J lost 6 bases. This clone occurred a few times. Its specificity is unknown. Since all of the isolated RNA was reverse transcribed, expressed TCRB transcripts were what got sequenced. Method: immunoSEQ multiplex PCR; TCRdb's copy keeps in-frame clones and lacks some. The sample carries approximately 340,000 clones, about 15% recorded once. The sample was naive CD4+ T cells from blood. V gene TRBV2 combines with J gene TRBJ2-7, with TRBD2 matching over 8 bases. This TCR was recovered from a woman under 30 in good health. The CDR3 DNA sequence: TGTGCCAGCAGTGATTTCGCAAGCGGGAGTCGGAGCGAGCAGTACTTC. Its protein product is CASSDFASGSRSEQYF.